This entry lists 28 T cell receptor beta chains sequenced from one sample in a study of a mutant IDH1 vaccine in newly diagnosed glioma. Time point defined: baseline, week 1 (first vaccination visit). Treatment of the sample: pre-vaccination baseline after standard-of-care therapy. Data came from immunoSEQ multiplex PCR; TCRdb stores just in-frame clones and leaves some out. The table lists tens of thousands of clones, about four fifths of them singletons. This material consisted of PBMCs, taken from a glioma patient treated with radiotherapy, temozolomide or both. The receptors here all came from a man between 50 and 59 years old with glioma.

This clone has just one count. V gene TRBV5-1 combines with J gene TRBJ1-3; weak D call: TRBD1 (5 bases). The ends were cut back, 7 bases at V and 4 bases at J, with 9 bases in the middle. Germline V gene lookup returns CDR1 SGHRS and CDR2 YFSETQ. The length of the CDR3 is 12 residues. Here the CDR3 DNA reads TGCGCCAGCGGGACCGAAGGAAACACCATATATTTT. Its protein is CASGTEGNTIYF.

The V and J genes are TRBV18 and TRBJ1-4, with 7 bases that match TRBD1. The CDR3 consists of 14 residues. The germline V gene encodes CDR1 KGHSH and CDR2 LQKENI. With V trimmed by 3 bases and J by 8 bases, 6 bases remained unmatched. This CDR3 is CASSPGQAEEKLFF. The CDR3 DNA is TGTGCCAGCTCACCTGGACAGGCGGAGGAAAAACTGTTTTTT.

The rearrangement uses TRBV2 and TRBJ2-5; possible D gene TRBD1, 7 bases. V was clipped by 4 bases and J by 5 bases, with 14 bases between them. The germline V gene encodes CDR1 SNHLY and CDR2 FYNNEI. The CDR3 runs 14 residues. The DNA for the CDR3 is TGTGCCAGCAGTGGCCGGCAGGGGGGTGAGACCCAGTACTTC. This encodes CASSGRQGGETQYF. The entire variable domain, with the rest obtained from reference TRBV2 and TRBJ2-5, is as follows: EPEVTQTPSHQVTQMGQEVILRCVPISNHLYFYWYRQILGQKVEFLVSFYNNEISEKSEIFDDQFSVERPDGSNFTLKIRSTKLEDSAMYFCASSGRQGGETQYFGPGTRLLVL.

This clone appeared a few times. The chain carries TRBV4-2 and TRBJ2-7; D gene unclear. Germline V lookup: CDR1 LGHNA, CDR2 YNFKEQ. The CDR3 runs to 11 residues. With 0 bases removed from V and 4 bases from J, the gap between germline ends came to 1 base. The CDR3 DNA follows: TGTGCCAGCAGCCAAGATTACGAGCAGTACTTC. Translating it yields CASSQDYEQYF.

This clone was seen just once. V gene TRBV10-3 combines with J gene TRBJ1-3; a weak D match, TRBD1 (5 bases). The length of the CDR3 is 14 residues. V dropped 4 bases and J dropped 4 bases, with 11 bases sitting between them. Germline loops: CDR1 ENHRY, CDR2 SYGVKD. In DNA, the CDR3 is TGTGCCATCAGTGCCGCAGGGCTCGGAAACACCATATATTTT. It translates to CAISAAGLGNTIYF.

CDR3 DNA sequence: TGTGCCATCAGTCCCGGAGGGGGCGAAACCTACGAGCAGTACTTC. Amino acids: CAISPGGGETYEQYF. V usage is TRBV10-3 and J usage is TRBJ2-7; weak D call: TRBD1 (7 bases). The CDR3 is 15 amino acids. Trimming removed 5 bases from V and 2 bases from J, with 16 bases in between. The germline V gene encodes CDR1 ENHRY and CDR2 SYGVKD.

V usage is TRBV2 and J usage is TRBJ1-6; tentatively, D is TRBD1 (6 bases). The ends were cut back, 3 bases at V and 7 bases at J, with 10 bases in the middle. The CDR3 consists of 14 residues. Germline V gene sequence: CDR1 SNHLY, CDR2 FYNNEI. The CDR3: CASSDRGGNSPLHF. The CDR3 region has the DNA TGTGCCAGCAGTGACAGGGGAGGCAATTCACCCCTCCACTTT.

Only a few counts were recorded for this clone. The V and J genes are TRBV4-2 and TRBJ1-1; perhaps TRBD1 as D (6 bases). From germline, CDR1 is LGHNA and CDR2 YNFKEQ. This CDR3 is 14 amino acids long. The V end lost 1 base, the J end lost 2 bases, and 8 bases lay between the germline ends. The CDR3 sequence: CASSQAGANTEAFF. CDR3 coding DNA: TGTGCCAGCAGCCAAGCAGGGGCAAACACTGAAGCTTTCTTT.

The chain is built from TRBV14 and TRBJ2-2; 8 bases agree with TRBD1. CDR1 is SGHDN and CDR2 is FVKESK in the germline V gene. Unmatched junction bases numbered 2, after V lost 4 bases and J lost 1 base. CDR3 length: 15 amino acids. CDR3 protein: CASSLGTGNTGELFF. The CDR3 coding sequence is TGTGCCAGCAGCCTCGGGACAGGGAACACCGGGGAGCTGTTTTTT. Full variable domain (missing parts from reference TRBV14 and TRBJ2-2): EAGVTQFPSHSVIEKGQTVTLRCDPISGHDNLYWYRRVMGKEIKFLLHFVKESKQDESGMPNNRFLAERTGGTYSTLKVQPAELEDSGVYFCASSLGTGNTGELFFGEGSRLTVL.

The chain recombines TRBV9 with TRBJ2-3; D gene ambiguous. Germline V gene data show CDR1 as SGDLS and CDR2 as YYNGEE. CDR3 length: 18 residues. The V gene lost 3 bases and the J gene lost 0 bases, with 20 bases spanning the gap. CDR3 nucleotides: TGTGCCAGCAGCGCCACCGGGTTACGATTAACTAGCACAGATACGCAGTATTTT. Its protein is CASSATGLRLTSTDTQYF.

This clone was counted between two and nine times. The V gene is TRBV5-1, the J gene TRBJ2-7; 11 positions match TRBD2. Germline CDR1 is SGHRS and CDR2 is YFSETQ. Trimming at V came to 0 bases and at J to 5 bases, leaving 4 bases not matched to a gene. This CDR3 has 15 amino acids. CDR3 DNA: TGCGCCAGCAGCTTGGCCGAGGGACTAGCGGACGAGCAGTACTTC. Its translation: CASSLAEGLADEQYF.

The CDR3 DNA is TGTGCCAGCAGTTTAAGCAGGACCTACGAGCAGTACTTC. Translated, it gives CASSLSRTYEQYF. V and J are TRBV28 and TRBJ2-7; D not certain. The V end lost 2 bases, the J end lost 2 bases, and 7 bases lay between the germline ends. The CDR3 is 13 amino acids. The V gene's germline CDR1 is MDHEN and CDR2 SYDVKM.

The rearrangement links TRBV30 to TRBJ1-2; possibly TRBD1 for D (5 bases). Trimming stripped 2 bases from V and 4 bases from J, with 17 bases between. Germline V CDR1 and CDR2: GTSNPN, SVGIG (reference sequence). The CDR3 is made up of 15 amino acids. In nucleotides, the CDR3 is TGTGCCTGGAGTCCTTCGACAGTGTTAACCTATGGCTACACCTTC. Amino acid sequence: CAWSPSTVLTYGYTF.

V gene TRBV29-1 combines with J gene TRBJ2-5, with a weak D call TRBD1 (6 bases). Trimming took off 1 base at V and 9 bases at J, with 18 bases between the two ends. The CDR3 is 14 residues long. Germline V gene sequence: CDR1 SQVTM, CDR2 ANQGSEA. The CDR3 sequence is CSVEALAGAGSQYF. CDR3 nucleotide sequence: TGCAGCGTTGAAGCTCTAGCAGGGGCTGGGTCCCAGTACTTC.

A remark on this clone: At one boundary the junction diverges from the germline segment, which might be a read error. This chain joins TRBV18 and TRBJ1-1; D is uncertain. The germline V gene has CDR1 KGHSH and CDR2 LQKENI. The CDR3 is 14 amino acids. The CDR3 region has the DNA TGTGCCAGCTCTCCACCCCTCCGGACCTCTGAAGCTTTCTTT. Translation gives CASSPPLRTSEAFF.

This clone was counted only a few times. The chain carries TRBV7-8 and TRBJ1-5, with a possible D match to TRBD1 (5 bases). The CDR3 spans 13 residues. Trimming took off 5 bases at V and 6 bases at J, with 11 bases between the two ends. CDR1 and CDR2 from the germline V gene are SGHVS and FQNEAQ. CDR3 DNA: TGTGCCAGCAGCCCCTGGGGGGGTCAGCCCCAGCATTTT. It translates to CASSPWGGQPQHF. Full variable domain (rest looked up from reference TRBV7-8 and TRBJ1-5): GAGVSQSPRYKVAKRGQDVALRCDPISGHVSLFWYQQALGQGPEFLTYFQNEAQLDKSGLPSDRFFAERPEGSVSTLKIQRTQQEDSAVYLCASSPWGGQPQHFGDGTRLSIL.

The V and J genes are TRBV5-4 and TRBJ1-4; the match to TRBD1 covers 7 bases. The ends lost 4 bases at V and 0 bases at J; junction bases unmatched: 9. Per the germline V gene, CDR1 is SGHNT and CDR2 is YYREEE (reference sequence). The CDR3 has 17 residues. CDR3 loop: CASSIWTGTATNEKLFF. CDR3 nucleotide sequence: TGTGCCAGCAGCATATGGACCGGGACAGCAACTAATGAAAAACTGTTTTTT.

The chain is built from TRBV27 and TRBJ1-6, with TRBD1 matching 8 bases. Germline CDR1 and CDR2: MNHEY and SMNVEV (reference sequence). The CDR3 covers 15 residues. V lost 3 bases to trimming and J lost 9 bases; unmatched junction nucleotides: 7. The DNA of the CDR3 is TGTGCCAGCAGTTTGCAGGGGGCGCAAAGTTCACCCCTCCACTTT. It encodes CASSLQGAQSSPLHF.

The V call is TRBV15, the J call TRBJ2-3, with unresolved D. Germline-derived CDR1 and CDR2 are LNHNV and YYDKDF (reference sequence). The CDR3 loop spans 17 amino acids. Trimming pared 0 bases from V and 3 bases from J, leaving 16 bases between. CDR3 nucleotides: TGTGCCACCAGCAGAGATCTTTCGGACCTGGGGACAGATACGCAGTATTTT. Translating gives CATSRDLSDLGTDTQYF.

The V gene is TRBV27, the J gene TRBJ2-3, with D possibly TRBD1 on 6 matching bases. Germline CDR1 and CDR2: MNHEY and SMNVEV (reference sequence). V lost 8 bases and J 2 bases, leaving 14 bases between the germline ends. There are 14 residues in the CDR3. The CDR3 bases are TGTGCCAGCTCCCAGGGGAGCAACACAGATACGCAGTATTTT. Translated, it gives CASSQGSNTDTQYF.

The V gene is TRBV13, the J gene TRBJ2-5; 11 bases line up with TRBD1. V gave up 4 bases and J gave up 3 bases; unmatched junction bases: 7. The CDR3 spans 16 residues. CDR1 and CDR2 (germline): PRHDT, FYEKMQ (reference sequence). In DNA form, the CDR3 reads TGTGCCAGCAGCTCCCTGGACAGGGGGCAGGAAGAGACCCAGTACTTC. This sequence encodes CASSSLDRGQEETQYF.

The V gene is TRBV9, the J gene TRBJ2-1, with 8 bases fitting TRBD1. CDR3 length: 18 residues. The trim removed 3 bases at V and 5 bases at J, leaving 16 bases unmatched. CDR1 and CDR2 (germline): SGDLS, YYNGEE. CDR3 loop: CASSAVPSPGQGNNEQFF. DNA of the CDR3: TGTGCCAGCAGCGCCGTCCCTAGCCCCGGACAGGGAAACAATGAGCAGTTCTTC.

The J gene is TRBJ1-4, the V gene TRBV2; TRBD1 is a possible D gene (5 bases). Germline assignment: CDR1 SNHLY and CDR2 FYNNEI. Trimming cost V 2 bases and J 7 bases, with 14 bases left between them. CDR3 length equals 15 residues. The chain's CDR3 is CASSENLGVGEKLFF. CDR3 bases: TGTGCCAGCAGTGAAAACCTAGGGGTTGGTGAAAAACTGTTTTTT.

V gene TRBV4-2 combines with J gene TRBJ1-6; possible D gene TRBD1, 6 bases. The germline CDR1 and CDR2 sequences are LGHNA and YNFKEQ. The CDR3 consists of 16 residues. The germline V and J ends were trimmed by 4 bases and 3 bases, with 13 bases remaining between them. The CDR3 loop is CASSPRLDSYNSPLHF. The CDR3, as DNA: TGTGCCAGCAGCCCAAGATTGGACAGCTATAATTCACCCCTCCACTTT.

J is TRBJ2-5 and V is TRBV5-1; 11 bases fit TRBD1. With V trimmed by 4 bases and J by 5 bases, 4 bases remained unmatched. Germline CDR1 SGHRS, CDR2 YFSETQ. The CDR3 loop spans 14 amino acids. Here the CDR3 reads CASSPGQGVETQYF. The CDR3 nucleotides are TGCGCCAGCAGCCCGGGACAGGGGGTTGAGACCCAGTACTTC.

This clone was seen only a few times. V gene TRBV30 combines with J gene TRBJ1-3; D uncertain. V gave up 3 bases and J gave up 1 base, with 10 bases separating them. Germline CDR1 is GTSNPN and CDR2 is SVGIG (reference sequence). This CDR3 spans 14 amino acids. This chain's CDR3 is CAWSLESSGNTIYF. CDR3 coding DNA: TGTGCCTGGAGCCTGGAGTCGTCTGGAAACACCATATATTTT.

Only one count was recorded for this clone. CDR3 in DNA: TGTGCCAGCAGTTATGGGCGGCGAAATGAAAAACTGTTTTTT. Translation gives CASSYGRRNEKLFF. The chain employs TRBV6-6 and TRBJ1-4; the D is unclear. The CDR3 covers 14 residues. The V end was cut by 3 bases, the J end by 5 bases, with 10 bases between. Germline V lookup: CDR1 MNHNY, CDR2 SVGAGI (reference sequence).

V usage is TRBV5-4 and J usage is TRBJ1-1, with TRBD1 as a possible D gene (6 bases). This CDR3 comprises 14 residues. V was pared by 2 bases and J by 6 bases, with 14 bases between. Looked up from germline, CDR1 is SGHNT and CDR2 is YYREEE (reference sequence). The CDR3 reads CASSFDRHLAEAFF. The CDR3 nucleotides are TGTGCCAGCAGCTTCGACAGGCACTTGGCTGAAGCTTTCTTT.